The 10 T cell receptor beta chains below all came from one sample that was sequenced in a study of T-cell memory formation after mild COVID-19. Each CDR3 protein is one row after TCRdb ran MiXCR on the 5' RACE reads. The top ten hold over 11% of the sample, which has some 130,000 distinct CDR3 sequences, around a sixth seen once. Sequences were obtained from PBMCs or a T cell subset sorted from them (not recorded which). All receptors derive from an adult woman who had mild COVID-19 (a few samples of this study predate the infection). Cell type and time point are not known.

The CDR3 nucleotides read TGTGCCAGCAGCCCGGACACCCTCGGGACCGGGGAGCTGTTTTTT. It specifies CASSPDTLGTGELFF. This chain uses TRBV5-4 with TRBJ2-2; tentative D call: TRBD1 (5 bases). Trimming removed 4 bases from V and 5 bases from J, with 15 bases in between. The CDR3 runs to 15 residues. Germline CDR1 is SGHNT and CDR2 is YYREEE (reference sequence).

This clonotype was seen a handful of times. V is TRBV3-1 and J is TRBJ2-1, with D maybe TRBD2 (5 bases). Germline assignment: CDR1 LGHDT and CDR2 YNNKEL (reference sequence). The CDR3 is made up of 15 amino acids. Trimming stripped 1 base from V and 1 base from J, with 8 bases between. The CDR3 loop is CASSQGQRSYNEQFF. Written as DNA, the CDR3 is TGTGCCAGCAGCCAAGGTCAGCGGTCCTACAATGAGCAGTTCTTC.

This clonotype has more than one count but fewer than ten. The rearrangement uses TRBV27 and TRBJ2-3; TRBD1 agrees at 7 bases. J lost 3 bases, V lost 4 bases, and 7 bases had no gene match. The CDR3 runs to 15 residues. CDR1 and CDR2 (germline): MNHEY, SMNVEV (reference sequence). In nucleotides, the CDR3 is TGTGCCAGCAGTTCTGACAGGGATGTAACAGATACGCAGTATTTT. Protein product: CASSSDRDVTDTQYF.

This chain joins TRBV4-3 and TRBJ2-3, with 7 bases identical to TRBD2. The germline V gene has CDR1 LGHNA and CDR2 YSLEER. The J segment lost 4 bases and the V segment lost 5 bases, leaving 9 bases of the junction unmatched. The CDR3 length is 15 residues. In nucleotides, the CDR3 is TGCGCCAGCAGCTCGGGAGCGGGAATGGCAGATACGCAGTATTTT. Translating gives CASSSGAGMADTQYF.

The chain links TRBV4-2 to TRBJ2-5; possible D gene TRBD1, 6 bases. The CDR3 has 15 amino acids. V lost 0 bases and J 3 bases, leaving 11 bases between the germline ends. CDR1 is LGHNA and CDR2 is YNFKEQ in the germline V gene. CDR3 nucleotides: TGTGCCAGCAGCCAAGATCAGGGGCGGGAAGAGACCCAGTACTTC. Encoded protein: CASSQDQGREETQYF.

The gene calls are TRBV5-4 and TRBJ2-7; D may match TRBD1 or TRBD2 (5 bases each). Germline CDR1 SGHNT, CDR2 YYREEE (reference sequence). The CDR3 sequence is 15 residues long. Trimming left V 1 base short and J 4 bases short, with 15 bases between. The CDR3 spells CASSLPERDGYEQYF. DNA of the CDR3: TGTGCCAGCAGCTTGCCCGAACGGGACGGTTACGAGCAGTACTTC.

This rearrangement joins TRBV5-1 to TRBJ1-1; weak D call: TRBD1 (5 bases). The CDR3 runs to 14 residues. The V end lost 7 bases, the J end lost 2 bases, and 15 bases lay between the germline ends. From germline, CDR1 is SGHRS and CDR2 YFSETQ. This CDR3 is CASGSRQSNTEAFF. CDR3 nucleotides: TGCGCCAGCGGATCTAGACAGTCCAACACTGAAGCTTTCTTT.

Regarding this clonotype: Germline is not matched at one junction end, which may reflect a read error. The chain employs TRBV6-1 and TRBJ2-7; maybe TRBD2 (5 bases). There are 12 residues in the CDR3. Looked up from germline, CDR1 is MNHNS and CDR2 is SASEGT. CDR3 sequence reads: CASIMGVYEKYF. Here the CDR3 DNA reads TGTGCCAGCATTATGGGAGTCTACGAGAAGTACTTC.

This clonotype was counted a few times. V is TRBV7-6 and J is TRBJ2-1; 10 bases line up with TRBD2. J was trimmed by 8 bases and V by 4 bases; bases with no gene match: 8. Germline CDR1 SGHVS, CDR2 FNYEAQ. This CDR3 spans 15 amino acids. The CDR3 nucleotides are TGTGCCAGCAGCTGGGGACTAGCGCAAGGGGATGAGCAGTTCTTC. Protein sequence: CASSWGLAQGDEQFF. The full variable domain, its missing parts supplied by reference TRBV7-6 and TRBJ2-1, is GAGVSQSPRYKVTKRGQDVALRCDPISGHVSLYWYRQALGQGPEFLTYFNYEAQQDKSGLPNDRFSAERPEGSISTLTIQRTEQRDSAMYRCASSWGLAQGDEQFFGPGTRLTVL.

This clonotype was recorded a few times. The chain couples TRBV30 to TRBJ1-2; D not certain. This CDR3 contains 12 residues. The V gene lost 2 bases and the J gene lost 6 bases, with 10 bases spanning the gap. CDR1 and CDR2 from the germline V gene are GTSNPN and SVGIG (reference sequence). CDR3 sequence (DNA): TGTGCCTGGAGTCCCCCGAGTAATGGCTACACCTTC. Its translation is CAWSPPSNGYTF.